The source of this T cell receptor (beta chain) is a study of shared clonotypes between healthy human individuals. Overall study findings and caveats: Non-shared clonotypes had lower generation probabilities than those shared by all four donors.

The naive CD8 population came from CD45RO-negative cells selected for CCR7, without terminally differentiated effector memory CD45RA+ cells. As concerns this clone: Its target is not known.

TCRdb's table, derived via immunoSEQ multiplex PCR, lists solely in-frame clones and lacks some. The repertoire holds roughly 1,800,000 clones, with over 85% as singletons. Specimen: naive CD8+ T cells sorted from blood. The TCR was taken from a man aged 18-30 years in good health.

This CDR3 reads CASSPSGEVETQYF. CDR3 nucleotides: TGTGCCAGCAGCCCTAGCGGGGAGGTGGAGACCCAGTACTTC. This chain links TRBV7-3 with TRBJ2-5, with 9 bases lining up with TRBD2. Looked up from germline, CDR1 is SGHTA and CDR2 is FQGTGA. This CDR3 has 14 amino acids. The junction had 6 bases not matched to a gene; V was cut back by 5 bases and J by 5 bases.